This T cell receptor (beta chain) was sequenced in a study of OX40 agonist ivuxolimab in advanced cancers. Study-level background: Treatment of patients was with ivuxolimab, an agonistic anti-OX40 (CD134) antibody. At doses from 0.01 to 10 mg/kg, patients were given intravenous ivuxolimab every 2 weeks. Study-level points and caveats: CD4+ and CD8+ blood T cells expanded clonally by week 6 at 0.1 to 3.0 mg/kg. Those patients achieving a partial response at 0.1-3.0 mg/kg showed among the lowest clonal expansion.

Produced via immunoSEQ multiplex PCR; TCRdb's table is partial and in-frame only. The data show some 74,000 clones, with more than 75% seen just once and around 5% held by the top ten. V was cut by 5 bases and J by 7 bases, with 8 bases left in between. This CDR3 has 12 residues. In germline, CDR1 is MDHEN, CDR2 SYDVKM. Comment on this clone: Its antigen is currently unknown.

The TCR originated in an adult with an advanced solid tumor such as melanoma, head and neck, liver or kidney cancer. The starting material was CD4+ or CD8+ T cells sorted from blood, obtained in a trial of the OX40 agonist ivuxolimab. The chain links TRBV28 to TRBJ1-4, with D unclear. CDR3 nucleotide sequence: TGTGCCAGCAGTGTATATAGTGAAAAACTGTTTTTT. It yields the protein CASSVYSEKLFF.